This T cell receptor (beta chain) was profiled in a study of CD8+CD57+ T cells in acquired aplastic anemia. Study as a whole: Sorted CD4+ plus CD8+ cells gave DNA averaging roughly 3 ug.

TCR beta VDJ and CDR3 were profiled, and genomic DNA was the template. A single record per CDR3 protein comes from TCRdb applying MiXCR to the reads. The sample contains around 250,000 distinct CDR3 sequences, roughly 50% of which appear only once. From germline, CDR1 is LNHNV and CDR2 YYDKDF (reference sequence). With 4 bases clipped from V and 5 bases from J, the junction kept 4 bases outside the gene matches. CDR3 length: 15 amino acids. Study outcomes and limitations: Researchers reported that CD8+ Simpson's diversity was not significantly different in patients versus controls. Found in both controls and patients were some 30 CD8+ CDR3 sequences.

In regard to this clonotype: No antigen is known for it.

The receptor comes from a human donor with severe aplastic anemia or a healthy control (not recorded which). The material sequenced was sorted CD4+, CD8+, or CD8+CD57+ T cells (not recorded which) from PBMCs. The chain combines TRBV15 with TRBJ1-6; 8 nucleotides match TRBD1. DNA for the CDR3: TGTGCCACCAGCAACAGACAGGGGAATAATTCACCCCTCCACTTT. Its protein is CATSNRQGNNSPLHF.